This T cell receptor beta chain was obtained from a study of T cell repertoires in cytomegalovirus infection. Study in general: It was the public TCR beta signatures that indicated both CMV infection and matching HLA type.

TCRdb analysed the reads with MiXCR anew, one entry per CDR3 protein. The sample carries 200,000 to 250,000 distinct CDR3 sequences, over 20% recorded once. The TCR comes from a human donor in good health (CMV status not recorded). Some clones in this sample may be carry-over from other donors' samples. Input material: CD8+ T cells from PBMCs.

Here the CDR3 reads CASTTTGLNTEAFF. CDR3 in DNA: TGTGCCAGCACTACTACAGGGTTGAACACTGAAGCTTTCTTT. V usage is TRBV12-3 or TRBV12-4 and J usage is TRBJ1-1; D is possibly TRBD1 (6 bases). CDR3 size: 14 residues. V gave up 7 bases and J gave up 0 bases, with 12 bases separating them.